This entry lists 28 T cell receptor beta chains sequenced from one sample in a study of blood T cell repertoires in COVID-19. TCRdb's table, derived via immunoSEQ multiplex PCR, lists solely in-frame clones and lacks some. Among about 210,000 clones listed, 83% were seen once. Source material: peripheral blood. Every receptor here comes from a man aged 50 to 59 with active or convalescent COVID-19.

CDR3 sequence: CASSFDRAGNTIYF. As DNA, the CDR3 is TGTGCCAGCAGCTTCGACAGGGCTGGAAACACCATATATTTT. The chain employs TRBV7-2 and TRBJ1-3, with 7 bases fitting TRBD1. The CDR3 is 14 residues long. Germline loops: CDR1 SGHTA, CDR2 FQGNSA. J gave up 2 bases and V 3 bases, and 1 base lay outside the gene matches.

This clone was counted once. V and J are TRBV10-2 and TRBJ1-1; D is uncertain. The germline CDR1 and CDR2 sequences are WSHSY and SAAADI. V lost 7 bases and J lost 4, with 16 bases in between. CDR3 size: 14 residues. CDR3 DNA sequence: TGCGCCAGCACCCCGTCAAATCTAGTCACTGAAGCTTTCTTT. Its translation: CASTPSNLVTEAFF.

The chain employs TRBV19 and TRBJ1-2, with 7 bases matching TRBD1. This CDR3 has 13 amino acids. Germline lookup yields CDR1 LNHDA and CDR2 SQIVND (reference sequence). The J segment lost 4 bases and the V segment lost 7 bases, leaving 6 bases of the junction unmatched. The CDR3: CASNPRDSYGYTF. For the CDR3, the DNA is TGTGCCAGTAACCCCCGGGACAGCTATGGCTACACCTTC.

The gene calls are TRBV9 and TRBJ2-7; 7 nucleotides line up with TRBD1. V lost 3 bases, J lost 5 bases, and 8 bases stayed unmatched. The CDR3 has 14 residues. Germline lookup yields CDR1 SGDLS and CDR2 YYNGEE. CDR3 region: CASSADRDVDEQYF. In DNA form, the CDR3 reads TGTGCCAGCAGCGCCGACAGGGATGTAGACGAGCAGTACTTC. The variable domain in full, completed from reference TRBV9 and TRBJ2-7, reads DSGVTQTPKHLITATGQRVTLRCSPRSGDLSVYWYQQSLDQGLQFLIQYYNGEERAKGNILERFSAQQFPDLHSELNLSSLELGDSALYFCASSADRDVDEQYFGPGTRLTVT.

With respect to this clone: This sample also contains other DNA sequences that code for the same CDR3. The chain joins TRBV6-5 to TRBJ1-1, with TRBD1 matching over 9 bases. There are 12 residues in the CDR3. V shed 6 bases, J shed 4 bases, and the junction held 0 bases outside the gene matches. Looked up from germline, CDR1 is MNHEY and CDR2 is SVGAGI. CDR3 loop: CASRQGATEAFF. DNA of the CDR3: TGTGCCAGCAGACAGGGGGCCACTGAAGCTTTCTTT.

The chain is built from TRBV6-2 or TRBV6-3 and TRBJ2-7; 8 bases match TRBD2. The CDR3 totals 14 residues. V was clipped by 4 bases and J by 3 bases; unmatched bases: 5. Germline CDR1 is MNHEY and CDR2 is SVGEGT. CDR3 sequence: CASSSAGGFYEQYF. The CDR3, as DNA: TGTGCCAGCAGTTCCGCGGGGGGCTTCTACGAGCAGTACTTC.

The CDR3 sequence: CASSVEWGGSYEQYF. Written as DNA, the CDR3 is TGTGCCAGCAGCGTGGAGTGGGGGGGTTCCTACGAGCAGTACTTC. The chain joins TRBV7-2 to TRBJ2-7, with 7 bases identical to TRBD2. The germline gives CDR1 SGHTA, CDR2 FQGNSA. This CDR3 is 15 amino acids long. The V gene end was trimmed by 5 bases and the J gene end by 1 base; junction bases not matched to a gene: 8.

This clone was seen a single time. V gene TRBV28 combines with J gene TRBJ2-2; 8 bases fit TRBD2. Germline CDR1 and CDR2: MDHEN and SYDVKM. Trimming at V came to 2 bases and at J to 0 bases, leaving 2 bases not matched to a gene. The CDR3 is made up of 16 amino acids. CDR3 nucleotides: TGTGCCAGCAGTTTAGAGGGACTAGCGAACACCGGGGAGCTGTTTTTT. This encodes CASSLEGLANTGELFF.

The chain recombines TRBV7-2 with TRBJ1-1; TRBD1 matches at 7 bases. The trim removed 5 bases at V and 1 base at J, leaving 13 bases unmatched. The CDR3 is 17 residues long. Germline V gives CDR1 SGHTA, CDR2 FQGNSA. The CDR3 reads CASSPWDSSLANTEAFF. CDR3 in DNA: TGTGCCAGCAGCCCCTGGGACAGCTCCTTAGCGAACACTGAAGCTTTCTTT.

The chain recombines TRBV9 with TRBJ1-2, with no clear D. V was clipped by 0 bases and J by 0 bases, with 3 bases between them. This CDR3 has 13 amino acids. CDR1 SGDLS and CDR2 YYNGEE come from the germline V gene. CDR3 amino acids: CASSVDSNYGYTF. In DNA, the CDR3 is TGTGCCAGCAGCGTAGACTCTAACTATGGCTACACCTTC. Using reference TRBV9 and TRBJ1-2 for the parts outside the CDR3, the full variable domain is DSGVTQTPKHLITATGQRVTLRCSPRSGDLSVYWYQQSLDQGLQFLIQYYNGEERAKGNILERFSAQQFPDLHSELNLSSLELGDSALYFCASSVDSNYGYTFGSGTRLTVV.

This rearrangement joins TRBV12-3 or TRBV12-4 to TRBJ1-5; D is uncertain. Trimming took 0 bases from V and 6 from J, leaving 6 bases between them. This CDR3 contains 13 residues. The DNA of the CDR3 is TGTGCCAGCAGTTTAGCTTCGGTTCAGCCCCAGCATTTT. This translates into CASSLASVQPQHF.

The gene calls are TRBV10-1 and TRBJ2-3; 10 nucleotides match TRBD2. The germline gives CDR1 WNHNN, CDR2 SYGVQD (reference sequence). This CDR3 is built from 16 residues. Germline trimming cut 1 base from V and 6 bases from J; bases unmatched to any gene: 7. The CDR3 region is CASSELIAGGRDTQYF. The CDR3, as DNA: TGCGCCAGCAGTGAGTTGATAGCGGGGGGACGGGATACGCAGTATTTT.

The chain has TRBV18 and TRBJ2-7, with 10 bases aligning to TRBD2. This CDR3 is 16 amino acids long. J was trimmed by 1 base and V by 2 bases; bases with no gene match: 5. Germline lookup yields CDR1 KGHSH and CDR2 LQKENI. This CDR3 is CASSPTEAGGSYEQYF. In DNA, the CDR3 is TGTGCCAGCTCACCAACGGAAGCGGGAGGGTCCTACGAGCAGTACTTC. The whole variable domain, remainder taken from reference TRBV18 and TRBJ2-7, is NAGVMQNPRHLVRRRGQEARLRCSPMKGHSHVYWYRQLPEEGLKFMVYLQKENIIDESGMPKERFSAEFPKEGPSILRIQQVVRGDSAAYFCASSPTEAGGSYEQYFGPGTRLTVT.

In its sample, this clone was seen once. This chain joins TRBV25-1 and TRBJ1-1; no clear D gene. The CDR3 has 16 residues. The germline gives CDR1 MGHDK, CDR2 SYGVNS. V was pared by 0 bases and J by 3 bases, with 14 bases between. The CDR3 DNA reads TGTGCCAGCAGTGAATACTCCGGCGGCAGTCACACTGAAGCTTTCTTT. This gives the protein CASSEYSGGSHTEAFF.

This clone was detected a few times. The chain joins TRBV5-4 to TRBJ1-2; 7 bases map to TRBD1. The CDR3 is made up of 13 amino acids. With 1 base clipped from V and 8 bases from J, the junction kept 5 bases outside the gene matches. From germline, CDR1 is SGHNT and CDR2 YYREEE (reference sequence). CDR3 nucleotides: TGTGCCAGCAGCTTGACCAGGGGGTTAGGCTACACCTTC. Its protein is CASSLTRGLGYTF. Based on the CDR3 plus reference TRBV5-4 and TRBJ1-2, the full variable domain is ETGVTQSPTHLIKTRGQQVTLRCSSQSGHNTVSWYQQALGQGPQFIFQYYREEENGRGNFPPRFSGLQFPNYSSELNVNALELDDSALYLCASSLTRGLGYTFGSGTRLTVV.

This clone occurred a few times. The chain links TRBV10-2 to TRBJ2-7; D uncertain. The CDR3 totals 11 residues. Germline V gives CDR1 WSHSY, CDR2 SAAADI. Trimming removed 3 bases from V and 4 bases from J, with 4 bases in between. CDR3: CASSDFYEQYF. The CDR3 bases are TGCGCCAGCAGTGACTTTTACGAGCAGTACTTC.

In its sample, this clone was seen once. This chain connects TRBV3-1 (or the pseudogene TRBV3-2) to TRBJ1-2, with D tentatively TRBD1 (5 bases). CDR3 size: 14 residues. The germline gives CDR1 LGHDT, CDR2 YNNKEL (reference sequence). V was trimmed by 0 bases and J by 7 bases, leaving 12 bases between them. The CDR3, as DNA: TGTGCCAGCAGCCAAGAGGGGCAGGTTGGTGGCTACACCTTC. Its protein product is CASSQEGQVGGYTF.

The chain employs TRBV24-1 and TRBJ2-3, with 7 bases that match TRBD2. The CDR3 is 16 residues long. Per the germline V gene, CDR1 is KGHDR and CDR2 is SFDVKD. Trimming removed 4 bases from V and 8 bases from J; junction bases left unmatched: 14. The CDR3 region is CATSDPTSPQGSTQYF. CDR3 nucleotides: TGTGCCACCAGTGACCCGACTAGCCCTCAAGGGAGTACGCAGTATTTT.

The chain couples TRBV30 to TRBJ1-2, with unresolved D. V was clipped by 5 bases and J by 6 bases, with 10 bases between them. This CDR3 contains 11 residues. CDR1 GTSNPN and CDR2 SVGIG come from the germline V gene (reference sequence). CDR3 sequence reads: CAWGPYDGYTF. The CDR3 DNA reads as TGTGCCTGGGGGCCCTATGATGGCTACACCTTC.

The chain recombines TRBV19 with TRBJ2-3, with a tentative D call TRBD1 (6 bases). The germline V and J ends were trimmed by 8 bases and 0 bases, with 15 bases remaining between them. The CDR3 is 15 residues long. The germline V gene has CDR1 LNHDA and CDR2 SQIVND (reference sequence). This CDR3 is CASSDLDRSTDTQYF. The CDR3 DNA reads TGTGCCAGTTCGGATCTGGACAGAAGCACAGATACGCAGTATTTT. Based on the CDR3 plus reference TRBV19 and TRBJ2-3, the full variable domain is DGGITQSPKYLFRKEGQNVTLSCEQNLNHDAMYWYRQDPGQGLRLIYYSQIVNDFQKGDIAEGYSVSREKKESFPLTVTSAQKNPTAFYLCASSDLDRSTDTQYFGPGTRLTVL.

In DNA form, the CDR3 reads TGTGCCTGGAGTGGAGGGACTAGCGGGGGTCCTTACAATGAGCAGTTCTTC. Amino acid sequence: CAWSGGTSGGPYNEQFF. The chain combines TRBV30 with TRBJ2-1, with 14 bases matching TRBD2. The CDR3 is made up of 17 amino acids. J lost 4 bases, V lost 1 base, and 6 bases had no gene match. From germline, CDR1 is GTSNPN and CDR2 SVGIG (reference sequence).

V and J are TRBV10-3 and TRBJ2-2; TRBD2 agrees at 11 bases. The CDR3 runs 16 residues. V trimming: 7 bases; J trimming: 1 base; junction bases outside the gene matches: 5. The germline CDR1 and CDR2 sequences are ENHRY and SYGVKD. The CDR3 loop is CAITSGTSGNTGELFF. CDR3 nucleotides: TGTGCCATCACCTCCGGGACTAGCGGGAACACCGGGGAGCTGTTTTTT.

This clone was detected once. V gene TRBV7-2 combines with J gene TRBJ2-3; no clear D gene. Between the trimmed V and J ends, which lost 5 bases and 6 bases, there was a span of 18 bases. The CDR3 length is 15 residues. Germline loops: CDR1 SGHTA, CDR2 FQGNSA. The CDR3 nucleotides read TGTGCCAGCAGCGTAACCCAGTATATAACGGATACGCAGTATTTT. Translating it yields CASSVTQYITDTQYF.

This clone came up many times. The genes are TRBV27 and TRBJ1-1; D call uncertain. CDR3 length equals 11 residues. The germline gives CDR1 MNHEY, CDR2 SMNVEV (reference sequence). Trimming stripped 6 bases from V and 8 bases from J, with 10 bases between. Here the CDR3 reads CASSRGAEAFF. The DNA of the CDR3 is TGTGCCAGCAGCCGGGGAGCAGAAGCTTTCTTT.

This chain links TRBV9 with TRBJ2-7; TRBD1 matches at 7 bases. CDR3 length: 14 residues. Germline CDR1 is SGDLS and CDR2 is YYNGEE. Unmatched junction bases numbered 2, after V lost 0 bases and J lost 2 bases. The CDR3 DNA follows: TGTGCCAGCAGCGTAGGGACAGGAGCCTACGAGCAGTACTTC. Amino acids: CASSVGTGAYEQYF.

This chain joins TRBV30 and TRBJ2-1, with D possibly matching TRBD1 (5 bases). V was clipped by 8 bases and J by 4 bases, with 9 bases between them. CDR1 and CDR2 from the germline V gene are GTSNPN and SVGIG (reference sequence). This CDR3 contains 11 residues. CDR3 sequence (DNA): TGTGCCCATACAGGTTACAATGAGCAGTTCTTC. Its protein is CAHTGYNEQFF.

This clone has more than one count but fewer than ten. The rearrangement uses TRBV4-1 and TRBJ1-1, with TRBD1 identical over 10 bases. V trimming: 4 bases; J trimming: 5 bases; junction bases outside the gene matches: 10. Germline CDR1 is MGHRA and CDR2 is YSYEKL. CDR3 length equals 16 residues. CDR3 DNA sequence: TGCGCCAGCAGCCTTAGCGGGACAGGGGAAGGTACTGAAGCTTTCTTT. Translating gives CASSLSGTGEGTEAFF.

The chain employs TRBV19 and TRBJ1-4, with no clear D. The CDR3 is 15 amino acids. The V gene's germline CDR1 is LNHDA and CDR2 SQIVND (reference sequence). V was shortened by 7 bases and J by 4 bases, with 16 bases between the two germline ends. CDR3 sequence reads: CASTQYSGINEKLFF. The CDR3 DNA reads TGTGCCAGTACCCAGTATTCGGGAATTAATGAAAAACTGTTTTTT. Full variable domain (rest looked up from reference TRBV19 and TRBJ1-4): DGGITQSPKYLFRKEGQNVTLSCEQNLNHDAMYWYRQDPGQGLRLIYYSQIVNDFQKGDIAEGYSVSREKKESFPLTVTSAQKNPTAFYLCASTQYSGINEKLFFGSGTQLSVL.